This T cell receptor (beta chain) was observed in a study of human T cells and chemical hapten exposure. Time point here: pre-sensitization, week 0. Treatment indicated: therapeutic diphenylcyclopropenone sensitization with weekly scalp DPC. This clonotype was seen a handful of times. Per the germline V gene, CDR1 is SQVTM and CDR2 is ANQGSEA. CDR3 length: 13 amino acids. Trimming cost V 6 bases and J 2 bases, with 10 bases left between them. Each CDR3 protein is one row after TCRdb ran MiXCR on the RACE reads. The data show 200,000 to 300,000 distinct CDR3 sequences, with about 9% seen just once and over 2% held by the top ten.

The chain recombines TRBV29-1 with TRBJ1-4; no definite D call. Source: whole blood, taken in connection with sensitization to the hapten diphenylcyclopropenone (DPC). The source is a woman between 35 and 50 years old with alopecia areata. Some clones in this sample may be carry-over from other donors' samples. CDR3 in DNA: TGCAGCGTATCGACGGTCACTAATGAAAAACTGTTTTTT. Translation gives CSVSTVTNEKLFF.